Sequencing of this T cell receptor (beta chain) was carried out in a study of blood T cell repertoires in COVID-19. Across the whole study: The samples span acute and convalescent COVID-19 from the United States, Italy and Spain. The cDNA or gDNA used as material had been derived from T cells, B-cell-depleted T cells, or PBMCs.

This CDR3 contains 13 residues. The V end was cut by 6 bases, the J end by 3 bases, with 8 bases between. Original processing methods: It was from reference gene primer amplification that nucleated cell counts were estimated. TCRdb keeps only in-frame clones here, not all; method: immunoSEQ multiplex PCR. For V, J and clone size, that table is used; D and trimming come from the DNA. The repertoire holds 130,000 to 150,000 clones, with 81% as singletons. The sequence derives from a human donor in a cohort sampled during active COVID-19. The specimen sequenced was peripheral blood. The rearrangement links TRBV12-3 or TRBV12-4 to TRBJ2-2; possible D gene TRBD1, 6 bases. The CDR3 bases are TGTGCCAGCAGCCAGGGGTACACCGGGGAGCTGTTTTTT. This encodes CASSQGYTGELFF.